The 26 T cell receptor beta chains given below trace back to one sample, sequenced in a study of cytotoxic CD8 clonotypes in ibrutinib-treated CLL. Method: immunoSEQ multiplex PCR; TCRdb's copy keeps in-frame clones and lacks some. This table holds some 150,000 clones, about 80% found once. The sequencing here drew on PBMCs, taken after 12 months of ibrutinib treatment. These receptors came from a human donor with chronic lymphocytic leukemia.

The J gene is TRBJ2-7, the V gene TRBV28; D ambiguous. The CDR3 spans 12 residues. Germline values: CDR1 MDHEN, CDR2 SYDVKM. V gave up 1 base and J gave up 6 bases, with 7 bases separating them. CDR3 in DNA: TGTGCCAGCAGTTTATCCCGGGCCGAGCAGTACTTC. As protein: CASSLSRAEQYF.

This rearrangement joins TRBV9 to TRBJ2-7; 10 bases are shared with TRBD2. Germline V lookup: CDR1 SGDLS, CDR2 YYNGEE. The CDR3 is 15 residues long. With 0 bases clipped from V and 0 bases from J, the junction kept 0 bases outside the gene matches. CDR3 DNA: TGTGCCAGCAGCGTAGGACTAGCGGGCTCCTACGAGCAGTACTTC. It is translated as CASSVGLAGSYEQYF.

This chain links TRBV18 with TRBJ2-2; D perhaps matches TRBD1 (5 bases). The germline V gene has CDR1 KGHSH and CDR2 LQKENI. The CDR3 totals 16 residues. V was clipped by 2 bases and J by 1 base, with 11 bases between them. The CDR3 DNA reads TGTGCCAGCTCACCAATACAGGAGAGGAACACCGGGGAGCTGTTTTTT. This gives the protein CASSPIQERNTGELFF. Based on the CDR3 plus reference TRBV18 and TRBJ2-2, the full variable domain is NAGVMQNPRHLVRRRGQEARLRCSPMKGHSHVYWYRQLPEEGLKFMVYLQKENIIDESGMPKERFSAEFPKEGPSILRIQQVVRGDSAAYFCASSPIQERNTGELFFGEGSRLTVL.

This clone was seen more than once but under ten times. V usage is TRBV7-2 and J usage is TRBJ2-4, with 14 bases identical to TRBD2. Per the germline V gene, CDR1 is SGHTA and CDR2 is FQGNSA. The junction had 8 bases not matched to a gene; V was cut back by 4 bases and J by 3 bases. There are 18 residues in the CDR3. The CDR3 DNA sequence: TGTGCCAGCAGCTCCGGGACTAGCGGGAGTTTGGGCAAAAACATTCAGTACTTC. Residues: CASSSGTSGSLGKNIQYF. Full variable domain (missing parts from reference TRBV7-2 and TRBJ2-4): GAGVSQSPSNKVTEKGKDVELRCDPISGHTALYWYRQSLGQGLEFLIYFQGNSAPDKSGLPSDRFSAERTGGSVSTLTIQRTQQEDSAVYLCASSSGTSGSLGKNIQYFGAGTRLSVL.

J is TRBJ1-2 and V is TRBV27, with D perhaps matching TRBD1 (6 bases). Trimming removed 10 bases from V and 4 bases from J, with 22 bases in between. The CDR3 loop spans 15 amino acids. Germline V CDR1 and CDR2: MNHEY, SMNVEV (reference sequence). The CDR3 coding sequence is TGTGCCACTAGGGGGACGGGGGGGGCCAGCTATGGCTACACCTTC. Its translation: CATRGTGGASYGYTF.

The count of this clone is one. The chain uses TRBV7-8 and TRBJ2-7; TRBD1 might be the D (6 bases). CDR1 and CDR2 from the germline V gene are SGHVS and FQNEAQ. With 3 bases removed from V and 5 bases from J, the gap between germline ends came to 14 bases. The CDR3 spans 14 residues. DNA of the CDR3: TGTGCCAGCAGCTTTCATCGACAGGTCCACGAGCAGTACTTC. Protein sequence: CASSFHRQVHEQYF.

The V call is TRBV20-1, the J call TRBJ1-1, with unresolved D. This CDR3 is 10 amino acids long. Germline CDR1 and CDR2: DFQATT and SNEGSKA (reference sequence). This CDR3 is CIVNGVEAFF. In DNA, the CDR3 is TGCATTGTCAATGGGGTTGAAGCTTTCTTT.

Note on this clone: Other DNA sequences in this sample translate to the same CDR3. The rearrangement uses TRBV11-3 and TRBJ2-1, with no clear D. The V gene's germline CDR1 is SGHNT and CDR2 YENEEA. V dropped 1 base and J dropped 2 bases, with 3 bases sitting between them. The CDR3 is 13 amino acids. CDR3 bases: TGTGCCAGCAGCTTAGGTCCCTACAATGAGCAGTTCTTC. Translating it yields CASSLGPYNEQFF.

This chain links TRBV7-8 with TRBJ2-2; 9 bases are shared with TRBD2. Germline lookup yields CDR1 SGHVS and CDR2 FQNEAQ. V was pared by 7 bases and J by 0 bases, with 6 bases of the junction left unmatched. The CDR3 runs 16 residues. DNA for the CDR3: TGTGCCAGCAACCCGGCGGGAGGGGCGAACACCGGGGAGCTGTTTTTT. Encoded protein: CASNPAGGANTGELFF.

Only a few counts were recorded for this clone. The chain recombines TRBV30 with TRBJ2-3, with D hard to call. This CDR3 spans 14 amino acids. Germline loops: CDR1 GTSNPN, CDR2 SVGIG (reference sequence). V was pared by 3 bases and J by 2 bases, with 12 bases between. CDR3 DNA sequence: TGTGCCTGGAGACGCACCCCGGTCACAGATACGCAGTATTTT. Encoded protein: CAWRRTPVTDTQYF.

V gene TRBV4-2 combines with J gene TRBJ1-4; the D gene is possibly TRBD1 (5 bases). The CDR3 has 18 residues. V was clipped by 0 bases and J by 4 bases, with 18 bases between them. The germline V gene has CDR1 LGHNA and CDR2 YNFKEQ. The CDR3 coding sequence is TGTGCCAGCAGCCAAGAGCGGGGACTTGGCGGATTTAATGAAAAACTGTTTTTT. It is translated as CASSQERGLGGFNEKLFF.

The chain employs TRBV30 and TRBJ1-6; 11 positions agree with TRBD1. Per the germline V gene, CDR1 is GTSNPN and CDR2 is SVGIG (reference sequence). The CDR3 consists of 15 residues. J was trimmed by 7 bases and V by 1 base; bases with no gene match: 3. DNA for the CDR3: TGTGCCTGGAGTGGGGGACAGGGGGGAAATTCACCCCTCCACTTT. This translates into CAWSGGQGGNSPLHF.

This chain connects TRBV11-2 to TRBJ2-3; D perhaps matches TRBD1 (6 bases). V lost 4 bases and J lost 0, with 14 bases in between. This CDR3 spans 16 amino acids. Germline CDR1 and CDR2: SGHAT and FQNNGV. The CDR3, as DNA: TGTGCCAGCAGCTGGAAAGGGGGTGTTAGCACAGATACGCAGTATTTT. Its translation: CASSWKGGVSTDTQYF.

The chain uses TRBV25-1 and TRBJ1-6; 8 bases fit TRBD1. The CDR3 has 16 amino acids. The V gene's germline CDR1 is MGHDK and CDR2 SYGVNS. Trimming at V came to 2 bases and at J to 7 bases, leaving 7 bases not matched to a gene. The CDR3 here is CASSESEDRANSPLHF. The CDR3, as DNA: TGTGCCAGCAGTGAAAGCGAGGACAGGGCAAATTCACCCCTCCACTTT.

The J gene is TRBJ1-5, the V gene TRBV10-2; no definite D call. This CDR3 has 15 residues. V was pared by 3 bases and J by 6 bases, with 15 bases between. Germline values: CDR1 WSHSY, CDR2 SAAADI. In DNA form, the CDR3 reads TGCGCCAGCAGTGATGGGATTTTATTTGGTCAGCCCCAGCATTTT. It yields the protein CASSDGILFGQPQHF.

This clone showed up just a few times. The J gene is TRBJ1-6, the V gene TRBV19; 7 bases are shared with TRBD1. The J segment lost 6 bases and the V segment lost 5 bases, leaving 7 bases of the junction unmatched. Germline CDR1 and CDR2: LNHDA and SQIVND (reference sequence). The CDR3 totals 15 residues. This CDR3 reads CASSPQGLGNSPLHF. The CDR3 coding sequence is TGTGCCAGTAGTCCACAGGGGCTAGGTAATTCACCCCTCCACTTT.

The gene calls are TRBV15 and TRBJ1-3; D call uncertain. CDR1 and CDR2 from the germline V gene are LNHNV and YYDKDF (reference sequence). Between the trimmed V and J ends, which lost 0 bases and 3 bases, there was a span of 15 bases. The length of the CDR3 is 17 residues. The CDR3 here is CATSRDAARELGNTIYF. In DNA, the CDR3 is TGTGCCACCAGCAGAGACGCGGCAAGGGAGCTTGGAAACACCATATATTTT.

The gene calls are TRBV6-5 and TRBJ1-1, with no clear D. V lost 0 bases, J lost 4 bases, and 15 bases lay in between. The germline V gene encodes CDR1 MNHEY and CDR2 SVGAGI. This CDR3 contains 16 residues. Written as DNA, the CDR3 is TGTGCCAGCAGTTACTCGAGCCCGGGGTCGCGCACTGAAGCTTTCTTT. It yields the protein CASSYSSPGSRTEAFF.

This chain uses TRBV5-4 with TRBJ2-7; D gene unclear. Germline V lookup: CDR1 SGHNT, CDR2 YYREEE (reference sequence). The CDR3 has 11 residues. The V end was cut by 1 base, the J end by 3 bases, with 2 bases between. The CDR3 is CASSLHYEQYF. In DNA, the CDR3 is TGTGCCAGCAGCTTGCACTACGAGCAGTACTTC.

The chain couples TRBV14 to TRBJ2-1; 11 bases agree with TRBD2. The CDR3 has 16 residues. V was pared by 2 bases and J by 7 bases, with 7 bases of the junction left unmatched. Germline CDR1 is SGHDN and CDR2 is FVKESK. The CDR3 is CASSQNSGGVYNEQFF. In DNA form, the CDR3 reads TGTGCCAGCAGCCAAAATAGCGGGGGGGTATATAATGAGCAGTTCTTC.

V and J are TRBV4-1 and TRBJ1-4; D ambiguous. The CDR3 covers 15 residues. Trimming removed 4 bases at V and 2 bases at J, with 11 bases between. Germline V gives CDR1 MGHRA, CDR2 YSYEKL. The CDR3 DNA sequence: TGCGCCAGCAGCCGGCAGAGTATCACTAATGAAAAACTGTTTTTT. It encodes CASSRQSITNEKLFF.

The rearrangement uses TRBV6-6 and TRBJ1-1, with D unclear. Germline CDR1 is MNHNY and CDR2 is SVGAGI (reference sequence). V was shortened by 0 bases and J by 0 bases, with 5 bases between the two germline ends. The CDR3 totals 14 residues. In DNA, the CDR3 is TGTGCCAGCAGTTACTCCGGCCTGAACACTGAAGCTTTCTTT. Its translation: CASSYSGLNTEAFF.

The rearrangement joins TRBV2 to TRBJ1-5, with 7 positions matching TRBD1. Germline assignment: CDR1 SNHLY and CDR2 FYNNEI. The CDR3 is 17 amino acids. V lost 6 bases to trimming and J lost 5 bases; unmatched junction nucleotides: 16. CDR3 loop: CASSVKKPGQRYQPQHF. CDR3 sequence (DNA): TGTGCCAGCAGCGTCAAGAAACCGGGACAGAGATATCAGCCCCAGCATTTT.

The V call is TRBV7-2, the J call TRBJ2-1, with D tentatively TRBD2 (5 bases). The ends were cut back, 5 bases at V and 6 bases at J, with 17 bases in the middle. The CDR3 covers 15 residues. The V gene's germline CDR1 is SGHTA and CDR2 FQGNSA. The CDR3 reads CASSLGGSDLNEQFF. CDR3 DNA: TGTGCCAGCAGCCTCGGTGGGAGCGACCTCAATGAGCAGTTCTTC.

The chain combines TRBV12-5 with TRBJ2-3; 12 bases match TRBD2. The germline V gene has CDR1 LGHNT and CDR2 FRNRAP. V shed 6 bases, J shed 7 bases, and the junction held 14 bases outside the gene matches. The CDR3 extends over 17 amino acids. This CDR3 is CASGIGASGRGGYTQYF. CDR3 nucleotide sequence: TGTGCTAGTGGCATTGGGGCTAGCGGGAGGGGGGGCTATACGCAGTATTTT.

The CDR3 spells CASSYTGASPNQPQHF. Written as DNA, the CDR3 is TGTGCCAGCAGTTACACAGGGGCCTCACCGAATCAGCCCCAGCATTTT. The rearrangement joins TRBV6-6 to TRBJ1-5; 7 nucleotides align to TRBD1. J gave up 4 bases and V 2 bases, and 8 bases lay outside the gene matches. The CDR3 sequence is 16 residues long. Looked up from germline, CDR1 is MNHNY and CDR2 is SVGAGI (reference sequence).